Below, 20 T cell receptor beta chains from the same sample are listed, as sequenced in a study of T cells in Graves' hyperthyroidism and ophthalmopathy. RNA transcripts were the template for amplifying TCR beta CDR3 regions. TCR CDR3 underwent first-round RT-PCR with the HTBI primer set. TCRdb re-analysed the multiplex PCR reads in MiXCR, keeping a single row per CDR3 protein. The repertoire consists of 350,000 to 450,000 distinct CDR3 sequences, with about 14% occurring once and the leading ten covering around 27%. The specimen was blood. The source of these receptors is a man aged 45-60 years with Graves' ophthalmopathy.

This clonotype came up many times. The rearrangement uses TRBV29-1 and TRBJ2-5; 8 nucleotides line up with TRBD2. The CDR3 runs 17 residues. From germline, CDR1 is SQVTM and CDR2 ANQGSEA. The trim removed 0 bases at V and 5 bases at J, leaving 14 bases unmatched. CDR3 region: CSVEDQELAESSETQYF. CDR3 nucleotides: TGCAGCGTTGAAGATCAGGAACTAGCGGAGTCCTCGGAGACCCAGTACTTC.

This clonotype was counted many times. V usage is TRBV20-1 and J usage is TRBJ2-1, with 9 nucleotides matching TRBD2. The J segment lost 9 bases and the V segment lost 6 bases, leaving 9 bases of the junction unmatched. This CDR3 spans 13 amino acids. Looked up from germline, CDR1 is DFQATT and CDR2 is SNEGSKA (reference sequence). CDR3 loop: CSAAGPTSGEQFF. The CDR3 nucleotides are TGCAGTGCCGCCGGGCCGACTAGCGGTGAGCAGTTCTTC.

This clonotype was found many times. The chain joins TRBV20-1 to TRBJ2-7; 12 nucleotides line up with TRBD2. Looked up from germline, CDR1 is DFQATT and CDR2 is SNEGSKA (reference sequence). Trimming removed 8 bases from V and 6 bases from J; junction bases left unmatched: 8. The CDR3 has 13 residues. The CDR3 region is CSPLAGGPSEQYF. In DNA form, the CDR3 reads TGCAGTCCGCTAGCGGGAGGGCCAAGCGAGCAGTACTTC.

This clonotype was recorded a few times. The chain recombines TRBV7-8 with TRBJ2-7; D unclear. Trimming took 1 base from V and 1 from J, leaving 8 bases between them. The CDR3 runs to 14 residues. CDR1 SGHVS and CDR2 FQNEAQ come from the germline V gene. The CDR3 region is CASSLDTMSYEQYF. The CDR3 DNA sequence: TGTGCCAGCAGCTTAGATACAATGTCCTACGAGCAGTACTTC.

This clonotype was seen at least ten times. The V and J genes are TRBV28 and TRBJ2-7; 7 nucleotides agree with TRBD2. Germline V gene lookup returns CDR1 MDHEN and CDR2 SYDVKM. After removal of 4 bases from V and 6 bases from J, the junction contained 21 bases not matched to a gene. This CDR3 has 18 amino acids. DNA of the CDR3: TGTGCCAGCAGTTCCCCGGCCCTCACTAGCGCCCCATCCAGCGAGCAGTACTTC. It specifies CASSSPALTSAPSSEQYF.

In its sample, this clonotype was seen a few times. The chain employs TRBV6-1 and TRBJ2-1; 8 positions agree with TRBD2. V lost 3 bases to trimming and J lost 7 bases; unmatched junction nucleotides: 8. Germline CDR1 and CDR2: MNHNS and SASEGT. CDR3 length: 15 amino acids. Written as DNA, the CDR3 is TGTGCCAGCAGTGACGCAAGAGGCGGGGGGAATGAGCAGTTCTTC. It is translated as CASSDARGGGNEQFF.

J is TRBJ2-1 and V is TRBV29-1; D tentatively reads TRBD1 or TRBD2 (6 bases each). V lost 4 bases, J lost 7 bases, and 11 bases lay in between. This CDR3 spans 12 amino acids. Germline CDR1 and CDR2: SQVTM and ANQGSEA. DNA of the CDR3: TGCAGCGTTGGGGGGGCTAATAATGAGCAGTTCTTC. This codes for CSVGGANNEQFF.

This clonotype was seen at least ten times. DNA for the CDR3: TGTGCCAGCAGTCGCCCGAGCGGGAATCTGGGCGATACGCAGTATTTT. Residues: CASSRPSGNLGDTQYF. This chain links TRBV2 with TRBJ2-3, with 7 bases aligning to TRBD2. Germline trimming cut 5 bases from V and 6 bases from J; bases unmatched to any gene: 14. The CDR3 runs to 16 residues. The V gene's germline CDR1 is SNHLY and CDR2 FYNNEI.

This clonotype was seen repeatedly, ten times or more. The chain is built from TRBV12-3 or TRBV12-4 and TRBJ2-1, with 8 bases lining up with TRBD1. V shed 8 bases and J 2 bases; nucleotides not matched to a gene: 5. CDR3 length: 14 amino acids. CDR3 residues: CASGQGRAYNEQFF. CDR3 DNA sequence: TGTGCCAGCGGACAGGGTCGCGCCTACAATGAGCAGTTCTTC.

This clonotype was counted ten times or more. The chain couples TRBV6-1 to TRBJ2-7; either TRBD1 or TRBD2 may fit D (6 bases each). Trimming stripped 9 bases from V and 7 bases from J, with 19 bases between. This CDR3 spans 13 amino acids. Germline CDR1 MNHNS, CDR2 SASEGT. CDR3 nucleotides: TGTGCCAGTGAGTTTCGGGGGCCTAGGGAGCAGTACTTC. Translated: CASEFRGPREQYF.

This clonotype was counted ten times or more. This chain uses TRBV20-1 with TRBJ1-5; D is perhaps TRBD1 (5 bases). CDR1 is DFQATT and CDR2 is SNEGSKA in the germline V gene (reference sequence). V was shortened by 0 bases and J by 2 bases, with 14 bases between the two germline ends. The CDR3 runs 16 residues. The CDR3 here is CSARDQRQGGNQPQHF. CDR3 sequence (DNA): TGCAGTGCTAGAGATCAGCGGCAGGGAGGCAATCAGCCCCAGCATTTT.

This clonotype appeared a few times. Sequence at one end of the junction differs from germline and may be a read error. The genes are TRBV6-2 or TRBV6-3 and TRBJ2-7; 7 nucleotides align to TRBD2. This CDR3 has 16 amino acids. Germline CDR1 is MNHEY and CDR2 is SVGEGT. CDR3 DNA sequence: TGCGCCAGCAGAGAAACATTTAGCGGGTCTCTTTACGAGCAGTACTTC. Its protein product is CASRETFSGSLYEQYF.

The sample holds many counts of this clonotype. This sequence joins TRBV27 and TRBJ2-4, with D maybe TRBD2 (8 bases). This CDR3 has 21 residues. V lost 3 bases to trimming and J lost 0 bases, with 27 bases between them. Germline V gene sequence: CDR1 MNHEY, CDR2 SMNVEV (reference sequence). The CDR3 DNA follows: TGTGCCAGCAGTTTTGGCTACCGCCTCACGGGAGGGGGCGTAGCCAAAAACATTCAGTACTTC. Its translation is CASSFGYRLTGGGVAKNIQYF.

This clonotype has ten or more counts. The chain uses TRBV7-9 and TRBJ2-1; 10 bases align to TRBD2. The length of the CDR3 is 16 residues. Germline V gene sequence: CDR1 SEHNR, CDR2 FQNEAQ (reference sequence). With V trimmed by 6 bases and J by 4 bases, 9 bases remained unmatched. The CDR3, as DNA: TGTGCCAGCAGTTTGACCGGAGCGGGAGGGTACAATGAGCAGTTCTTC. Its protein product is CASSLTGAGGYNEQFF.

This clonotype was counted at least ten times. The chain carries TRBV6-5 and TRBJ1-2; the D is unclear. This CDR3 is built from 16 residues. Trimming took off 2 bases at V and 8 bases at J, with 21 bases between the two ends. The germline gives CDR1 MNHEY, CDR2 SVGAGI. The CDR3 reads CASSYVPVTVGGGYTF. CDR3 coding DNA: TGTGCCAGCAGTTACGTCCCAGTAACGGTTGGCGGGGGCTACACCTTC.

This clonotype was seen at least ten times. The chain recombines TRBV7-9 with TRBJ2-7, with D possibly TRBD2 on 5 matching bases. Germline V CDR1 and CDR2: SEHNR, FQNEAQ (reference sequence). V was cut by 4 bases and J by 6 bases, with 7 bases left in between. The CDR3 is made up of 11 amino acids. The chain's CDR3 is CASSSGSEQYF. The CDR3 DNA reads TGTGCCAGCAGCTCGGGATCCGAGCAGTACTTC.

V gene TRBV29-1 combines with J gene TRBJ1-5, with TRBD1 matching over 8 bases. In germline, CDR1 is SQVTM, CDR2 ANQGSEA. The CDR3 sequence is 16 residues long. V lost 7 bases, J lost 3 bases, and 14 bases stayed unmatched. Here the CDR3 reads CSGQSRTGRNNQPQHF. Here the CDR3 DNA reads TGCAGCGGACAATCTCGGACAGGGAGAAACAATCAGCCCCAGCATTTT.

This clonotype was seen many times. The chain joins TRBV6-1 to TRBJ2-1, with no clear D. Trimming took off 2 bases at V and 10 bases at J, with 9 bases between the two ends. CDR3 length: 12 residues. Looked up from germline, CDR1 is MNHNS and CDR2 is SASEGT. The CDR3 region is CASSELGVEQFF. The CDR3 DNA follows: TGTGCCAGCAGTGAATTGGGCGTCGAGCAGTTCTTC.

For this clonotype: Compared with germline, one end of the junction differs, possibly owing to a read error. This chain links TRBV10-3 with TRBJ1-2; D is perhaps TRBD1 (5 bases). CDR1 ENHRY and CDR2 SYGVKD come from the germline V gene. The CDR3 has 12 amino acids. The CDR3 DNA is TGTGCCATCAGTGGACGGGGCAAGACGGCGAACTTC. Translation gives CAISGRGKTANF.

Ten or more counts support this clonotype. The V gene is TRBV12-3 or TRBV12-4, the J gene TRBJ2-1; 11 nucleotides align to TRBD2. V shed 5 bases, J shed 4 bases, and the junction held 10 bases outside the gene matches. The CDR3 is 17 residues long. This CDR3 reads CASSGVLLAGAYNEQFF. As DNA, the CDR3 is TGTGCCAGCAGTGGAGTCCTACTAGCGGGAGCTTACAATGAGCAGTTCTTC.